This TCR beta chain was captured in a study of blood T cell repertoires in COVID-19. Study-wide background: Material from acute and convalescent COVID-19 was sourced from the United States, Italy and Spain. The cDNA or gDNA used as material had been derived from T cells, B-cell-depleted T cells, or PBMCs.

Source study methods: Reference gene primer amplification gave nucleated cell count estimates. Assay used: immunoSEQ multiplex PCR; TCRdb lists only in-frame clones, some missing. V and J calls and clone size follow that table, whereas D and trimming were derived from the DNA. The sample has over 45,000 clones; 90% to 95% are singletons. The clonotype comes from a human donor in a cohort sampled during active COVID-19. Material: peripheral blood.

The CDR3 is CASSINLAGTGELFF. The DNA for the CDR3 is TGTGCCAGCAGTATAAATCTAGCGGGCACCGGGGAGCTGTTTTTT. The chain recombines TRBV5-5 with TRBJ2-2, with TRBD2 identical over 8 bases. Unmatched junction bases numbered 7, after V lost 5 bases and J lost 4 bases. The CDR3 extends over 15 amino acids. Germline V gene sequence: CDR1 SGHKS, CDR2 YYEKEE (reference sequence).